The present entry profiles one T cell receptor (beta chain) with its context. Its specificity is not known. Germline V gives CDR1 KGHSH, CDR2 LQKENI. Trimming removed 3 bases at V and 6 bases at J, with 13 bases between. The CDR3 runs 14 residues. This sample was taken from a study of vaccination effects on CD4 cells after COVID-19. Having been cultured for 10 days, the cells underwent CD4+ T cell isolation. Participants were vaccinated with two doses of either the BNT162b2 or mRNA-1273 vaccine. Sequenced by immunoSEQ multiplex PCR; TCRdb stores in-frame clones only, minus some. The repertoire consists of roughly 45,000 clones, with approximately 72% occurring once and the leading ten covering less than 10%.

The source is a human donor who received a COVID-19 vaccine. The specimen was CD4+ T cells from PBMCs cultured without peptide, collected after COVID-19 vaccination. The chain has TRBV18 and TRBJ2-3; D gene ambiguous. CDR3 loop: CASSPARTIDTQYF. CDR3 nucleotide sequence: TGTGCCAGCTCACCGGCTCGCACAATCGATACGCAGTATTTT.